This T cell receptor (beta chain) was recovered during a study of blood T cell repertoires in COVID-19. The wider study: Spain, Italy and the United States supplied samples that represented acute and convalescent COVID-19.

Per the authors' pipeline: Using reference gene primer amplification, nucleated cell counts were estimated. TCRdb's table, derived via immunoSEQ multiplex PCR, lists solely in-frame clones and lacks some. V, J and clone size are taken as reported in that table, and D and trimming were inferred from the DNA itself. The sample shows over 35,000 clones, over 85% of them seen only once. This CDR3 contains 16 residues. The germline V gene has CDR1 MGHRA and CDR2 YSYEKL. J was trimmed by 3 bases and V by 1 base; bases with no gene match: 5. This receptor was obtained from a man aged 65 to 79 with active COVID-19. The material sequenced was peripheral blood. The chain joins TRBV4-1 to TRBJ2-7, with 11 bases fitting TRBD2. As DNA, the CDR3 is TGCGCCAGCAGCCAAGGGCTAGCGGGAGGAATCTACGAGCAGTACTTC. Translating it yields CASSQGLAGGIYEQYF.